These 14 T cell receptor beta chains came from one sample sequenced in a study of Graves' ophthalmopathy and Graves' hyperthyroidism. Amplified TCR beta CDR3 regions were obtained using RNA transcripts as template. Second-round multiplex PCR came after first-round RT-PCR with HTBI primers. Via MiXCR, TCRdb re-called the multiplex PCR reads, giving one row per CDR3 protein. The sample lists 150,000 to 200,000 distinct CDR3 sequences, roughly two fifths occurring once. Sequenced: peripheral blood. The source of these receptors is a man aged 30-40 years with Graves' ophthalmopathy.

This clonotype has at least ten counts. This rearrangement joins TRBV6-1 to TRBJ2-5; possibly TRBD1 for D (5 bases). V gave up 6 bases and J gave up 5 bases, with 22 bases separating them. The germline CDR1 and CDR2 sequences are MNHNS and SASEGT. The CDR3 contains 16 residues. Written as DNA, the CDR3 is TGTGCCAGCAGGAAACCGACAGAGTTCGTTGATGAGACCCAGTACTTC. This codes for CASRKPTEFVDETQYF.

The J gene is TRBJ1-1, the V gene TRBV12-3 or TRBV12-4; D is perhaps TRBD1 (5 bases). Trimming removed 4 bases at V and 4 bases at J, with 13 bases between. The length of the CDR3 is 14 residues. In DNA, the CDR3 is TGTGCCAGCAGTTACTCGTGGAGGGGCACTGAAGCTTTCTTT. Amino acids: CASSYSWRGTEAFF.

Many counts were recorded for this clonotype. This chain links TRBV5-4 with TRBJ2-2; 7 bases align to TRBD2. Germline-derived CDR1 and CDR2 are SGHNT and YYREEE (reference sequence). This CDR3 has 16 amino acids. Trimming removed 2 bases from V and 4 bases from J; junction bases left unmatched: 8. The CDR3 nucleotides are TGTGCCAGCAGCTTACAACTAGCGACAAGCACCGGGGAGCTGTTTTTT. It encodes CASSLQLATSTGELFF.

The chain couples TRBV4-3 to TRBJ2-7, with 11 bases aligning to TRBD1. The germline V gene encodes CDR1 LGHNA and CDR2 YSLEER. With 0 bases clipped from V and 3 bases from J, the junction kept 4 bases outside the gene matches. This CDR3 comprises 16 residues. The CDR3 is CASSQESGTGGYEQYF. CDR3 DNA: TGCGCCAGCAGCCAAGAAAGCGGGACAGGGGGCTACGAGCAGTACTTC.

This clonotype was counted many times. The rearrangement links TRBV6-1 to TRBJ1-2, with 8 bases aligning to TRBD1. The CDR3 totals 13 residues. Unmatched junction bases numbered 0, after V lost 2 bases and J lost 4 bases. Germline assignment: CDR1 MNHNS and CDR2 SASEGT. The DNA for the CDR3 is TGTGCCAGCAGTGAAACAGGGGGCTATGGCTACACCTTC. This codes for CASSETGGYGYTF.

The chain joins TRBV7-9 to TRBJ2-7; D perhaps matches TRBD2 (6 bases). Germline CDR1 and CDR2: SEHNR and FQNEAQ (reference sequence). The CDR3 runs to 13 residues. The germline V and J ends were trimmed by 7 bases and 5 bases, with 15 bases remaining between them. This CDR3 reads CASNLPGGHEQYF. CDR3 bases: TGTGCCAGCAACCTTCCCGGAGGGCACGAGCAGTACTTC.

This clonotype has ten or more counts. The chain has TRBV6-2 or TRBV6-3 and TRBJ2-7, with D unresolved. The CDR3 covers 18 residues. CDR1 and CDR2 (germline): MNHEY, SVGEGT. The V gene lost 2 bases and the J gene lost 4 bases, with 24 bases spanning the gap. This chain's CDR3 is CASSYGMGIVLSRYEQYF. The CDR3 DNA is TGTGCCAGCAGTTACGGTATGGGGATAGTGCTTAGCAGATACGAGCAGTACTTC.

The rearrangement joins TRBV6-5 to TRBJ2-5; TRBD2 matches at 12 bases. Germline V lookup: CDR1 MNHEY, CDR2 SVGAGI. This CDR3 comprises 16 residues. Trimming removed 1 base from V and 2 bases from J; junction bases left unmatched: 2. Written as DNA, the CDR3 is TGTGCCAGCAGTTACTGGGGGACTAGCGGGCAAGAGACCCAGTACTTC. Amino acid sequence: CASSYWGTSGQETQYF.

This clonotype was seen many times. J is TRBJ2-5 and V is TRBV15; TRBD2 aligns across 13 bases. The CDR3 runs to 15 residues. The ends lost 9 bases at V and 2 bases at J; junction bases unmatched: 6. The germline V gene has CDR1 LNHNV and CDR2 YYDKDF (reference sequence). The CDR3 here is CATTGTSGIQETQYF. The CDR3 DNA reads as TGTGCCACTACTGGGACTAGCGGGATACAAGAGACCCAGTACTTC.

In its sample, this clonotype was seen a few times. The rearrangement joins TRBV7-2 to TRBJ2-7, with D perhaps matching TRBD2 (6 bases). The germline gives CDR1 SGHTA, CDR2 FQGNSA. The V gene lost 4 bases and the J gene lost 0 bases, with 10 bases spanning the gap. There are 14 residues in the CDR3. CDR3 residues: CASSSGLNSYEQYF. CDR3 in DNA: TGTGCCAGCAGCTCGGGACTGAACTCCTACGAGCAGTACTTC.

In this sample, this clonotype turned up many times. V usage is TRBV10-3 and J usage is TRBJ2-3; 12 positions agree with TRBD1. The CDR3 sequence is 13 residues long. The junction had 1 base not matched to a gene; V was cut back by 8 bases and J by 4 bases. Looked up from germline, CDR1 is ENHRY and CDR2 is SYGVKD. The CDR3 sequence is CAIGTGGSDTQYF. CDR3 nucleotides: TGTGCCATCGGGACAGGGGGCTCAGATACGCAGTATTTT.

This clonotype came up many times. The V call is TRBV6-1, the J call TRBJ1-6; D is possibly TRBD1 (6 bases). Trimming took off 6 bases at V and 8 bases at J, with 17 bases between the two ends. CDR1 and CDR2 from the germline V gene are MNHNS and SASEGT. The CDR3 sequence is 15 residues long. The CDR3 sequence: CASRELYREDSPLHF. CDR3 DNA: TGTGCCAGCAGAGAGTTGTACAGGGAAGATTCACCCCTCCACTTT.

This clonotype was seen a few times. J is TRBJ1-6 and V is TRBV6-1; maybe TRBD1 (6 bases). Germline V gene lookup returns CDR1 MNHNS and CDR2 SASEGT. The CDR3 runs 14 residues. The V gene lost 7 bases and the J gene lost 8 bases, with 15 bases spanning the gap. The CDR3 loop is CASTGGLRDSPLHF. CDR3 nucleotide sequence: TGTGCCAGCACCGGGGGCTTGAGGGATTCACCCCTCCACTTT.

The rearrangement links TRBV28 to TRBJ2-5; 11 bases map to TRBD1. V was pared by 7 bases and J by 4 bases, with 5 bases of the junction left unmatched. In germline, CDR1 is MDHEN, CDR2 SYDVKM. This CDR3 spans 14 amino acids. The CDR3 loop reads CASTLGTGGETQYF. For the CDR3, the DNA is TGTGCCAGCACCCTAGGGACAGGGGGAGAGACCCAGTACTTC. Full variable domain (remainder filled in from reference TRBV28 and TRBJ2-5): DVKVTQSSRYLVKRTGEKVFLECVQDMDHENMFWYRQDPGLGLRLIYFSYDVKMKEKGDIPEGYSVSREKKERFSLILESASTNQTSMYLCASTLGTGGETQYFGPGTRLLVL.